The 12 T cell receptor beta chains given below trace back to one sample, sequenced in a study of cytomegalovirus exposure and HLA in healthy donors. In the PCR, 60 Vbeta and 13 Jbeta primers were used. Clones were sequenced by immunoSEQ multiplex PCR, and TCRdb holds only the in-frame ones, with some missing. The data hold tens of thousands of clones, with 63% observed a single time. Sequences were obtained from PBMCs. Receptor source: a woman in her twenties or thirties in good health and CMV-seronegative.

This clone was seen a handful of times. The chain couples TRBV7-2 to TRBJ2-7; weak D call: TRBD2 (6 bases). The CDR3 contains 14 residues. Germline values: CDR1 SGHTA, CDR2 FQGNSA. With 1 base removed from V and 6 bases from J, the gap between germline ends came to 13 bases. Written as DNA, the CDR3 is TGTGCCAGCAGCTTAGGCAGGCCTAGCGTCGAGCAGTACTTC. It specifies CASSLGRPSVEQYF.

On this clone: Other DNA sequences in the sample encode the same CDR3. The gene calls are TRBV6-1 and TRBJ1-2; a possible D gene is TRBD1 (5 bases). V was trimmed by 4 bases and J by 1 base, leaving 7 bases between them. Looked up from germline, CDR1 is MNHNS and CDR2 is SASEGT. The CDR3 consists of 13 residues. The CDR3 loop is CASSVDSNYGYTF. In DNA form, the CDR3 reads TGTGCCAGCAGTGTTGACAGTAACTATGGCTACACCTTC.

CDR3 DNA sequence: TGTGCCAGCAGCGAAGGACAGGGGACTGAAAAACTGTTTTTT. It yields the protein CASSEGQGTEKLFF. The chain links TRBV11-2 to TRBJ1-4, with TRBD1 identical over 9 bases. This CDR3 spans 14 amino acids. Germline V gene lookup returns CDR1 SGHAT and CDR2 FQNNGV. The V segment lost 5 bases and the J segment 7 bases; nucleotides outside the gene matches: 5.

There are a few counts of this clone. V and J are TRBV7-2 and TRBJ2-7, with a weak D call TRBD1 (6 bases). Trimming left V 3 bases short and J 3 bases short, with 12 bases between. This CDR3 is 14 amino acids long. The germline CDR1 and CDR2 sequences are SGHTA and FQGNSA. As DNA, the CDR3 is TGTGCCAGCAGCTTGTTCAGGGGAGTCTACGAGCAGTACTTC. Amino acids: CASSLFRGVYEQYF.

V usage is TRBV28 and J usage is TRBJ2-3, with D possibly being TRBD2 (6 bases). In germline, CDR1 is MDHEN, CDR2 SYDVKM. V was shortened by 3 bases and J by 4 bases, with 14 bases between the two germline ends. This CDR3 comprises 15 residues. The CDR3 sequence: CASSFGGLPPDTQYF. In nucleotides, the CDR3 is TGTGCCAGCAGTTTCGGAGGGCTTCCACCAGATACGCAGTATTTT.

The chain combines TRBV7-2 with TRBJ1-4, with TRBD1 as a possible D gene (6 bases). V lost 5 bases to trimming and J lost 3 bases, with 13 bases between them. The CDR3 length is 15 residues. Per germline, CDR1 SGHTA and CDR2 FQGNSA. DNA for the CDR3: TGTGCCAGCAGCCTTACAGGGTGGGCTAATGAAAAACTGTTTTTT. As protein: CASSLTGWANEKLFF.

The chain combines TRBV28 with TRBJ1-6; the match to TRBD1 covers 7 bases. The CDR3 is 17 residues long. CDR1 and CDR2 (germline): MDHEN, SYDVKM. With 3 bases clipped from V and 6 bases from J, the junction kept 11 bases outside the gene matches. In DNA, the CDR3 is TGTGCCAGCAGTTTTACCGGGTCAGGGGGTCTTAATTCACCCCTCCACTTT. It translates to CASSFTGSGGLNSPLHF.

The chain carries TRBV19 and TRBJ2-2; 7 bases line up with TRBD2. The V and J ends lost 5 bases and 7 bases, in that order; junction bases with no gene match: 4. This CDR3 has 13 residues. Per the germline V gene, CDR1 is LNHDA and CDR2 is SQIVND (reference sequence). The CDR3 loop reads CASSPAGIGELFF. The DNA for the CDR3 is TGTGCCAGTAGTCCAGCGGGAATCGGGGAGCTGTTTTTT.

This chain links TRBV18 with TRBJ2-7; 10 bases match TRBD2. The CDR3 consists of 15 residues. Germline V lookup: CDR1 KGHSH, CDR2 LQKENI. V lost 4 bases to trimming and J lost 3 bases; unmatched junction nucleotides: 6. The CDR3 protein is CASSQPTSGVYEQYF. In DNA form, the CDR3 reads TGTGCCAGCTCACAACCAACTAGCGGGGTCTACGAGCAGTACTTC.

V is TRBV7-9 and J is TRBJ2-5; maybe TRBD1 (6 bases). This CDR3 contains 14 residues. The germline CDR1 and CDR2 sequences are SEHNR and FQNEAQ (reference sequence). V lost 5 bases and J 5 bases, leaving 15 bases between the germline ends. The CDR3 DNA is TGTGCCAGCAGCCCCCGTTCAGGGGTGGAGACCCAGTACTTC. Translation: CASSPRSGVETQYF.

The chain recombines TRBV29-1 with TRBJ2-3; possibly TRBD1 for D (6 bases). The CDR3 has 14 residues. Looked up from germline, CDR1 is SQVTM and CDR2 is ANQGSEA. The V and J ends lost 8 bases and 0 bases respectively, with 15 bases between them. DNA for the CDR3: TGCAGCCACGCACAGGGCAGTAGCACAGATACGCAGTATTTT. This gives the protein CSHAQGSSTDTQYF.

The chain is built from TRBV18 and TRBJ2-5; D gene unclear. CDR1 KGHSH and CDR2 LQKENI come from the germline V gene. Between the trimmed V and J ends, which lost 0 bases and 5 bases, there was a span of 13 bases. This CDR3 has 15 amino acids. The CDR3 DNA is TGTGCCAGCTCACCACCGGAGACCCTAAGGGAGACCCAGTACTTC. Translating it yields CASSPPETLRETQYF.